The sequence of this TCR beta chain was determined in a study of T cell changes during pregnancy in multiple sclerosis. TCRdb keeps only in-frame clones here, not all; method: immunoSEQ multiplex PCR. Among some 38,000 clones, around 90% were seen once, and the ten largest hold around 0.5%. The specimen was CD4+ T cells from peripheral blood mononuclear cells, collected in the third trimester of pregnancy. The receptor comes from a female donor in good health, enrolled as a control in a pregnancy study.

The CDR3 DNA follows: TGCGCCAGCAGCCAAGTGGGACAGGGGCTAGGTCGTCCCTTAGCCAAAAACATTCAGTACTTC. Its protein is CASSQVGQGLGRPLAKNIQYF. The chain is built from TRBV4-1 and TRBJ2-4; 10 bases align to TRBD1. CDR3 length: 21 residues. Losses at the gene ends were 1 base for V and 0 bases for J; bases not matched to a gene: 15. Germline V gene sequence: CDR1 MGHRA, CDR2 YSYEKL.